The rows below give T cell receptor beta chains drawn from one sample of a study of OX40 agonist ivuxolimab in advanced cancers. Repertoires were generated with immunoSEQ multiplex PCR, while TCRdb's copy carries only in-frame clones and drops some. The table has over 45,000 clones, 83% seen once. This sample comprised CD4+ or CD8+ T cells sorted from blood, obtained in a trial of the OX40 agonist ivuxolimab. Receptors were obtained from an adult with an advanced solid tumor such as melanoma, head and neck, liver or kidney cancer. CDR3s include the opening cysteine and the closing phenylalanine or tryptophan. A D gene is named only where the DNA matches it firmly. The size entry is marked missing in some rows and otherwise reads once, few, many or a size class.

>15|TRBV4-2|medium-sized|TRBD1|TRBJ2-5
CASSHIQGAEETQYF
TGTGCCAGCAGCCATATACAGGGGGCTGAAGAGACCCAGTACTTC
>15|TRBV5-8|NA|TRBD1|TRBJ1-2
CASSWGTGYSSGYTF
TGTGCCAGCAGCTGGGGGACAGGGTACTCCAGTGGCTACACCTTC
>11|TRBV10-3|NA|NA|TRBJ1-1
CATRRNTEAFF
TGTGCCACGCGAAGGAACACTGAAGCTTTCTTT
>15|TRBV6-5|NA|TRBD1|TRBJ2-2
CASREHRGSAGELFF
TGTGCCAGCAGGGAACACAGGGGATCGGCCGGGGAGCTGTTTTTT
>18|TRBV7-2|NA|TRBD2|TRBJ2-3
CASSVTGTSGGIWDTQYF
TGTGCCAGCAGCGTCACCGGGACTAGCGGGGGGATTTGGGATACGCAGTATTTT
>14|TRBV19|NA|NA|TRBJ2-7
CASSRSGRTYDQYF
TGTGCCAGTAGTAGATCGGGACGGACTTACGATCAGTACTTC
>14|TRBV18|NA|TRBD1|TRBJ2-7
CASSPGTGNYEQYF
TGTGCCAGCTCCCCCGGGACAGGGAACTACGAGCAGTACTTC
>16|TRBV9|NA|NA|TRBJ1-2
CASSVDARGMGYGYTF
TGTGCCAGCAGCGTAGACGCGAGGGGGATGGGCTATGGCTACACCTTC
>14|TRBV29-1|NA|NA|TRBJ2-3
CSVERGMGSDTQYF
TGCAGCGTTGAACGCGGGATGGGGTCAGATACGCAGTATTTT
>14|TRBV7-6|few|NA|TRBJ2-1
CASTQGRAHNEQFF
TGTGCCAGCACCCAGGGTAGGGCCCACAATGAGCAGTTCTTC
>14|TRBV19|NA|NA|TRBJ2-3
CASSIARREDTQYF
TGTGCCAGTAGTATTGCGAGAAGAGAAGATACGCAGTATTTT
>14|TRBV5-1|NA|NA|TRBJ1-1
CASSARGGNTEAFF
TGCGCCAGCAGCGCGAGGGGGGGAAACACTGAAGCTTTCTTT
>14|TRBV6-5|NA|NA|TRBJ1-5
CASSYGGSNQPQHF
TGTGCCAGCAGTTATGGGGGGAGCAATCAGCCCCAGCATTTT
>13|TRBV29-1|few|NA|TRBJ1-1
CSVERGADTEAFF
TGCAGCGTTGAACGGGGAGCGGACACTGAAGCTTTCTTT
>14|TRBV10-1|once|NA|TRBJ1-1
CASSESGRPSKAFF
TGCGCCAGCAGTGAGTCGGGCAGGCCTTCTAAAGCTTTCTTT
>12|TRBV6-6|NA|NA|TRBJ2-5
CASSLTSRSQYF
TGTGCCAGCAGTTTGACTAGTCGGTCCCAGTACTTC
>18|TRBV27|NA|NA|TRBJ1-2
CASSLRRNEGGWMGGYTF
TGTGCCAGCAGTTTACGTCGGAATGAGGGTGGTTGGATGGGTGGCTACACCTTC
>14|TRBV6-6|few|TRBD1|TRBJ1-5
CASRKTGGNQPQHF
TGTGCCAGCAGAAAGACAGGGGGCAATCAGCCCCAGCATTTT
>11|TRBV7-9|NA|NA|TRBJ2-3
CASSDSDTQYF
TGTGCCAGCAGCGATTCAGATACGCAGTATTTT
>11|TRBV7-2|NA|NA|TRBJ2-3
CASSLSNTQYF
TGTGCCAGCAGCTTATCGAATACGCAGTATTTT
>13|TRBV9|NA|NA|TRBJ1-4
CASSKDGNEKLFF
TGTGCCAGCAGCAAAGACGGTAATGAAAAACTGTTTTTT
>14|TRBV7-2|NA|NA|TRBJ2-3
CASSQDPNTDTQYF
TGTGCCAGCAGCCAGGATCCTAACACAGATACGCAGTATTTT
>15|TRBV14|NA|TRBD1|TRBJ1-2
CASSLNPDRVDGYTF
TGTGCCAGCAGCCTCAACCCGGACAGGGTGGACGGCTACACCTTC
>16|TRBV9|NA|NA|TRBJ1-5
CASSPGRVNSNQPQHF
TGTGCCAGCAGCCCAGGAAGGGTGAATAGCAATCAGCCCCAGCATTTT
>15|TRBV4-3|NA|NA|TRBJ1-1
CASSQEIGVNTEAFF
TGCGCCAGCAGCCAAGAAATTGGAGTGAACACTGAAGCTTTCTTT
>13|TRBV29-1|NA|NA|TRBJ2-7
CSAKGRGEIEQYF
TGCAGCGCAAAGGGTAGGGGGGAAATCGAGCAGTACTTC
>12|TRBV25-1|NA|TRBD1|TRBJ1-2
CASVNRGGGYTF
TGTGCCAGCGTCAACAGGGGAGGAGGCTACACCTTC
>15|TRBV5-1|NA|NA|TRBJ1-1
CASKSWGGGFTEAFF
TGCGCCAGCAAATCATGGGGGGGCGGTTTCACTGAAGCTTTCTTT
>13|TRBV9|NA|NA|TRBJ2-5
CASSSGNQETQYF
TGTGCCAGCAGCTCCGGGAACCAAGAGACCCAGTACTTC
>13|TRBV6-6|once|NA|TRBJ2-7
CASSQGPTYEQYF
TGTGCCAGCAGCCAGGGACCAACCTACGAGCAGTACTTC
>13|TRBV19|NA|NA|TRBJ2-7
CASSNRAADEQYF
TGTGCCAGTAGTAATAGGGCCGCGGACGAGCAGTACTTC
>15|TRBV18|NA|TRBD2|TRBJ2-3
CASSMAGGRTDTQYF
TGTGCCAGCTCAATGGCGGGGGGTCGGACAGATACGCAGTATTTT
>15|TRBV7-9|NA|TRBD1|TRBJ1-2
CASSLAGAGGYGYTF
TGTGCCAGCAGCTTAGCTGGGGCAGGGGGCTATGGCTACACCTTC
>15|TRBV11-3|NA|NA|TRBJ2-7
CASSLESLPIEEQYF
TGTGCCAGCAGCTTAGAGAGCCTCCCCATAGAAGAGCAGTACTTC
>16|TRBV28|few|NA|TRBJ1-5
CASSSSKWAGGQPQHF
NA
>15|TRBV30|NA|NA|TRBJ2-3
CAWPTQGLFTDTQYF
TGTGCCTGGCCTACCCAGGGACTGTTTACAGATACGCAGTATTTT
>15|TRBV5-1|few|NA|TRBJ2-6
CASSLQSSGANVLTF
TGCGCCAGCAGCTTGCAGAGTTCGGGGGCCAACGTCCTGACTTTC
>14|TRBV7-2|once|NA|TRBJ2-3
CASSLSKGADTQYF
TGTGCCAGCAGCTTGTCGAAGGGGGCAGATACGCAGTATTTT
>14|TRBV5-1|once|NA|TRBJ2-3
CASSLSVTADTQYF
TGCGCCAGCAGCTTGTCTGTAACCGCAGATACGCAGTATTTT
>15|TRBV4-3|NA|NA|TRBJ1-5
CASSQQWGRDQPQHF
TGCGCCAGCAGCCAGCAGTGGGGGAGAGATCAGCCCCAGCATTTT
>17|TRBV2|NA|TRBD1|TRBJ1-5
CASSLLGTGGANQPQHF
TGTGCCAGCAGCCTATTGGGGACAGGGGGAGCAAATCAGCCCCAGCATTTT
>12|TRBV5-4|NA|NA|TRBJ2-7
CASRNDRTEQYF
TGTGCCAGCAGGAACGACAGGACCGAGCAGTACTTC
>13|TRBV30|few|NA|TRBJ2-5
CAWSGTSGETQYF
TGTGCCTGGAGTGGGACCTCAGGGGAGACCCAGTACTTC
>15|TRBV7-3|NA|TRBD2|TRBJ2-3
CASSFVAGGMDTQYF
TGTGCCAGCAGCTTTGTAGCGGGGGGTATGGATACGCAGTATTTT
>13|TRBV5-5|few|NA|TRBJ1-6
CASSLVGNSPLHF
TGTGCCAGCAGCTTGGTCGGAAATTCACCCCTCCACTTT
>16|TRBV7-2|NA|NA|TRBJ2-1
CASSLGRVSSYNEQFF
TGTGCCAGCAGCTTAGGGAGGGTTAGTTCCTACAATGAGCAGTTCTTC
>18|TRBV27|NA|NA|TRBJ1-4
CASSPLYGGYATNEKLFF
TGTGCCAGCAGTCCCCTCTATGGAGGTTATGCAACTAATGAAAAACTGTTTTTT
>12|TRBV5-4|few|NA|TRBJ1-1
CASSLRGTEAFF
TGTGCCAGCAGCTTGCGGGGTACTGAAGCTTTCTTT
>15|TRBV11-2|NA|TRBD1|TRBJ2-7
CASSLASTGGYEQYF
TGTGCCAGCAGCTTAGCGTCGACAGGGGGCTACGAGCAGTACTTC
>15|TRBV10-2|NA|NA|TRBJ1-5
CASSVGSFSNQPQHF
TGCGCCAGCAGTGTTGGCAGCTTTAGCAATCAGCCCCAGCATTTT
>17|TRBV19|NA|TRBD1|TRBJ1-5
CASRQTPQTGSYQPQHF
TGTGCCAGTAGACAGACCCCTCAGACAGGGAGTTATCAGCCCCAGCATTTT
>13|TRBV7-2|few|NA|TRBJ1-1
CASSLEAYTEAFF
TGTGCCAGCAGCTTAGAGGCATACACTGAAGCTTTCTTT
>15|TRBV5-6|NA|NA|TRBJ2-7
CASSLFVRTAGEQYF
TGTGCCAGCAGCTTGTTTGTCAGAACTGCTGGGGAGCAGTACTTC
>16|TRBV4-3|NA|NA|TRBJ1-3
CASSQDGVSSGNTIYF
TGCGCCAGCAGCCAAGATGGGGTGAGCTCTGGAAACACCATATATTTT
>16|TRBV4-1|NA|NA|TRBJ1-2
CASSQTIDGLFYGYTF
TGCGCCAGCAGCCAAACCATAGACGGACTCTTCTATGGCTACACCTTC
>13|TRBV7-3|NA|NA|TRBJ2-7
CASSLNEGGEQYF
TGTGCCAGCAGCTTAAATGAGGGGGGCGAGCAGTACTTC
>14|TRBV30|NA|NA|TRBJ1-1
CAWSEGQRYTEAFF
TGTGCCTGGAGTGAAGGACAGCGCTACACTGAAGCTTTCTTT
>16|TRBV7-3|few|NA|TRBJ2-2
CASSLTGFLGTGELFF
TGTGCCAGCAGCTTAACGGGCTTCCTGGGGACCGGGGAGCTGTTTTTT
>13|TRBV18|NA|NA|TRBJ1-1
CASSLGQNTEAFF
TGTGCCAGCTCATTAGGACAGAACACTGAAGCTTTCTTT